Listed here are 22 T cell receptor beta chains from one sample, sequenced in a study of T-cell reconstitution after alpha-beta-depleted transplantation in children. Preparing the TCRbeta library involved the use of unique molecular identifiers. TCRdb re-called the PCR reads with MiXCR, one entry per CDR3 protein. The sample shows about 200,000 distinct CDR3 sequences, around 8.4% of them seen only once. This material consisted of PBMCs, mostly from graft donor cells, taken 360 days after TCRalphabeta/CD19-depleted stem cell transplant. Receptors were obtained from a male patient aged 2-10 years who had a stem cell transplant for acute myeloid leukemia, so the T cells may come from the graft donor.

This clonotype appeared a few times. The chain couples TRBV5-5 to TRBJ1-5, with D possibly matching TRBD1 (5 bases). The V end lost 1 base, the J end lost 4 bases, and 12 bases lay between the germline ends. This CDR3 has 15 residues. The V gene's germline CDR1 is SGHKS and CDR2 YYEKEE (reference sequence). The chain's CDR3 is CASSLSQDINQPQHF. CDR3 nucleotides: TGTGCCAGCAGCTTGAGTCAGGACATAAATCAGCCCCAGCATTTT.

This clonotype came up many times. V and J are TRBV3-1 and TRBJ2-1; the match to TRBD1 covers 8 bases. This CDR3 contains 16 residues. Trimming cost V 4 bases and J 4 bases; bases outside gene matches: 9. Germline CDR1 and CDR2: LGHDT and YNNKEL (reference sequence). CDR3 loop: CASSRRQGTIYNEQFF. CDR3 bases: TGTGCCAGCAGCCGTCGACAGGGGACCATTTACAATGAGCAGTTCTTC.

The chain joins TRBV12-3 or TRBV12-4 to TRBJ1-5, with a weak D call TRBD1 (6 bases). Trimming removed 3 bases at V and 4 bases at J, with 13 bases between. This CDR3 is built from 15 residues. The CDR3 here is CASSLLGGFNQPQHF. For the CDR3, the DNA is TGTGCCAGCAGTTTGTTGGGGGGCTTTAATCAGCCCCAGCATTTT.

The V gene is TRBV2, the J gene TRBJ1-2; tentative D call: TRBD1 (5 bases). CDR1 and CDR2 from the germline V gene are SNHLY and FYNNEI. This CDR3 has 13 amino acids. Trimming pared 4 bases from V and 7 bases from J, leaving 13 bases between. CDR3 amino acids: CASSGGLEAGYTF. The CDR3 region has the DNA TGTGCCAGCAGTGGGGGACTGGAAGCTGGCTACACCTTC.

V gene TRBV5-6 combines with J gene TRBJ2-1, with D perhaps given as TRBD1 or TRBD2 (5 bases each). In germline, CDR1 is SGHDT, CDR2 YYEEEE. The CDR3 is 14 amino acids. V gave up 3 bases and J gave up 3 bases, with 10 bases separating them. The CDR3 DNA sequence: TGTGCCAGCAGCTCGGGACGGAACTACAATGAGCAGTTCTTC. It yields the protein CASSSGRNYNEQFF.

This clonotype was picked up many times. The chain recombines TRBV29-1 with TRBJ2-7; D might be TRBD2 (6 bases). The CDR3 spans 12 residues. Germline CDR1 SQVTM, CDR2 ANQGSEA. Trimming left V 4 bases short and J 2 bases short, with 9 bases between. The CDR3 sequence is CSVASVPYEQYF. The DNA of the CDR3 is TGCAGCGTTGCTAGCGTTCCCTACGAGCAGTACTTC.

This clonotype was seen many times. This sequence joins TRBV6-5 and TRBJ2-7, with a tentative D call TRBD1 (5 bases). This CDR3 contains 17 residues. V was clipped by 1 base and J by 3 bases, with 19 bases between them. CDR1 and CDR2 (germline): MNHEY, SVGAGI. Here the CDR3 reads CASSYWQGPETIYEQYF. The CDR3 DNA follows: TGTGCCAGCAGTTACTGGCAGGGCCCAGAAACGATCTACGAGCAGTACTTC.

Only a few counts were recorded for this clonotype. The chain carries TRBV20-1 and TRBJ1-2, with D possibly matching TRBD1 (6 bases). The CDR3 has 19 amino acids. Germline values: CDR1 DFQATT, CDR2 SNEGSKA (reference sequence). Trimming took 0 bases from V and 6 from J, leaving 29 bases between them. CDR3 loop: CSARDHDPPDRRQGHGYTF. In DNA, the CDR3 is TGCAGTGCTAGAGATCATGACCCGCCCGACAGGCGGCAAGGGCATGGCTACACCTTC.

This clonotype was detected many times. The CDR3 sequence: CASSLSETQYF. For the CDR3, the DNA is TGTGCCAGCAGCTTAAGTGAGACCCAGTACTTC. V usage is TRBV7-2 and J usage is TRBJ2-5; D not resolved. The CDR3 is 11 residues long. Germline V CDR1 and CDR2: SGHTA, FQGNSA. V was cut by 2 bases and J by 5 bases, with 3 bases left in between.

The chain joins TRBV20-1 to TRBJ1-6, with D unclear. Trimming took 0 bases from V and 5 from J, leaving 8 bases between them. The V gene's germline CDR1 is DFQATT and CDR2 SNEGSKA (reference sequence). CDR3 size: 14 residues. The CDR3 sequence: CSARDGNHNSPLHF. CDR3 DNA sequence: TGCAGTGCTAGAGATGGGAATCATAATTCACCCCTCCACTTT.

This clonotype came up a few times. The chain recombines TRBV15 with TRBJ2-7; 10 nucleotides align to TRBD1. After removal of 9 bases from V and 4 bases from J, the junction contained 12 bases not matched to a gene. Germline V gene sequence: CDR1 LNHNV, CDR2 YYDKDF (reference sequence). The CDR3 contains 15 residues. The CDR3 region is CATSPGTGAYYEQYV. In nucleotides, the CDR3 is TGTGCCACTTCTCCCGGGACAGGGGCTTATTACGAGCAGTACGTC.

This clonotype is medium-sized by share. CDR3 sequence: CASSQVGGGPYNEQFF. The CDR3 DNA follows: TGTGCCAGCAGCCAAGTCGGGGGGGGACCCTACAATGAGCAGTTCTTC. The chain employs TRBV4-2 and TRBJ2-1; TRBD2 agrees at 8 bases. The CDR3 loop spans 16 amino acids. Germline V CDR1 and CDR2: LGHNA, YNFKEQ. The V gene end was trimmed by 1 base and the J gene end by 2 bases; junction bases not matched to a gene: 4.

As concerns this clonotype: Germline and junction disagree at one end, which may indicate a read error. The gene calls are TRBV3-1 and TRBJ2-3; D is possibly TRBD1 or TRBD2 (6 bases each). CDR1 is LGHDT and CDR2 is YNNKEL in the germline V gene (reference sequence). The CDR3 totals 18 residues. DNA of the CDR3: TGTGCCAGCTGCCACCCTCGGGGGCGCGGATTGGGCACAGATACGCAGTATTTT. This gives the protein CASCHPRGRGLGTDTQYF.

The chain uses TRBV7-9 and TRBJ2-7; 7 bases fit TRBD1. The CDR3 is 15 residues long. Per germline, CDR1 SEHNR and CDR2 FQNEAQ (reference sequence). Trimming cost V 1 base and J 3 bases; bases outside gene matches: 6. The CDR3 region has the DNA TGTGCCAGCAGCTTAGTGGCAGGGGGATACTACGAGCAGTACTTC. Translating it yields CASSLVAGGYYEQYF.

This clonotype was recorded at least ten times. The CDR3 protein is CASSQLGETQYF. DNA for the CDR3: TGTGCCAGCAGCCAGCTGGGGGAGACCCAGTACTTC. The V call is TRBV12-3 or TRBV12-4, the J call TRBJ2-5; D remains unclear. The CDR3 consists of 12 residues. Trimming shortened V by 6 bases and J by 5 bases, and 10 bases separated the two germline ends.

The sample holds a few counts of this clonotype. This chain joins TRBV15 and TRBJ2-1, with 7 bases lining up with TRBD2. Germline-derived CDR1 and CDR2 are LNHNV and YYDKDF (reference sequence). This CDR3 has 16 residues. V gave up 1 base and J gave up 10 bases; unmatched junction bases: 13. CDR3: CATSRGPSGRQSEQFF. In DNA, the CDR3 is TGTGCCACCAGCAGAGGCCCTAGCGGTCGGCAATCGGAGCAGTTCTTC.

The sample holds many counts of this clonotype. The gene calls are TRBV15 and TRBJ2-2; D might be TRBD1 or TRBD2, each matching 5 bases. The CDR3 runs 15 residues. Trimming took off 3 bases at V and 5 bases at J, with 13 bases between the two ends. Germline V CDR1 and CDR2: LNHNV, YYDKDF (reference sequence). The CDR3 loop is CATSSRGADTGELFF. In DNA, the CDR3 is TGTGCCACCAGCAGCCGGGGCGCGGATACCGGGGAGCTGTTTTTT.

This clonotype was recorded a few times. The chain employs TRBV7-8 and TRBJ2-5; D possibly matches TRBD1 or TRBD2 (6 bases each). The CDR3 sequence is 12 residues long. Trimming left V 4 bases short and J 5 bases short, with 8 bases between. CDR1 and CDR2 from the germline V gene are SGHVS and FQNEAQ. The CDR3 DNA is TGTGCCAGCAGCTGGAGGGGGGAGACCCAGTACTTC. This gives the protein CASSWRGETQYF. Full variable domain (outside the CDR3, taken from reference TRBV7-8 and TRBJ2-5): GAGVSQSPRYKVAKRGQDVALRCDPISGHVSLFWYQQALGQGPEFLTYFQNEAQLDKSGLPSDRFFAERPEGSVSTLKIQRTQQEDSAVYLCASSWRGETQYFGPGTRLLVL.

The chain recombines TRBV27 with TRBJ2-3; TRBD1 aligns across 8 bases. V lost 0 bases and J lost 4; bases outside the gene matches: 9. The germline V gene has CDR1 MNHEY and CDR2 SMNVEV (reference sequence). The CDR3 loop spans 17 amino acids. CDR3 protein: CASSLSGDRRVADTQYF. CDR3 nucleotides: TGTGCCAGCAGTTTATCGGGGGACAGGAGAGTCGCAGATACGCAGTATTTT.

This clonotype was detected ten times or more. The rearrangement links TRBV6-1 to TRBJ2-7; 7 bases are a match to TRBD1. V was clipped by 7 bases and J by 3 bases; unmatched bases: 12. Germline CDR1 and CDR2: MNHNS and SASEGT. This CDR3 is built from 15 residues. CDR3 in DNA: TGTGCCAGCACCCTGGGACAGCAACTTGGCTACGAGCAGTACTTC. As protein: CASTLGQQLGYEQYF.

This clonotype was detected ten times or more. The CDR3 DNA follows: TGTGCCAGCAGTTTTGGATCGGGCGCGGAGACCCAGTACTTC. It is translated as CASSFGSGAETQYF. V gene TRBV12-3 or TRBV12-4 combines with J gene TRBJ2-5; no reliable D call. Trimming removed 3 bases from V and 5 bases from J, with 13 bases in between. The CDR3 loop spans 14 amino acids.

This chain connects TRBV6-1 to TRBJ1-1; TRBD1 aligns across 8 bases. With 6 bases clipped from V and 1 base from J, the junction kept 4 bases outside the gene matches. CDR3 length: 14 amino acids. Germline CDR1 and CDR2: MNHNS and SASEGT. CDR3 loop: CASSGQGPNTEAFF. The CDR3 nucleotides read TGTGCCAGCAGCGGACAGGGCCCGAACACTGAAGCTTTCTTT.